The rows below give T cell receptor beta chains drawn from one sample of a study of T cell responses to AZD1222 COVID-19 vaccine. TCRdb's copy holds only in-frame clones and misses some; the assay was immunoSEQ multiplex PCR. This table holds around 130,000 clones, nearly 95% found once. This specimen consisted of peripheral blood, obtained on day 0 of AZD1222 vaccination. These receptors were obtained from an adult in good health. Each CDR3 is given with its conserved first and last residue. D genes are given only for firm matches. Size tells how often a clone was seen (once, few, many) or the class of an expanded clone, and some rows leave it out.

>TRBJ1-1|TRBV6-5|TRBD1|-
CASSKQGRDTEAFF
TGTGCCAGCAGTAAACAGGGGAGGGACACTGAAGCTTTCTTT
>TRBJ1-2|TRBV4-1|-|-
CASSQDGREGNHGYTF
TGCGCCAGCAGCCAAGATGGACGGGAAGGGAATCATGGCTACACCTTC
>TRBJ2-7|TRBV10-3|-|once
CAISDEPYLREQYF
TGTGCCATCAGTGACGAGCCCTACCTGCGTGAGCAGTACTTC
>TRBJ2-5|TRBV9|-|-
CASSVSLPGETQYF
TGTGCCAGCAGCGTAAGCCTTCCTGGAGAGACCCAGTACTTC
>TRBJ1-4|TRBV5-8|-|-
CASSSRWGAAEKLFF
TGTGCCAGCAGCTCCAGATGGGGGGCGGCAGAAAAACTGTTTTTT
>TRBJ1-1|TRBV7-9|-|-
CASSLGRSNTEAFF
TGTGCCAGCAGCTTAGGACGGTCAAACACTGAAGCTTTCTTT
>TRBJ2-3|TRBV5-4|TRBD2|-
CASSATTSRVDTQYF
TGTGCCAGCAGCGCCACGACTAGCCGGGTGGATACGCAGTATTTT
>TRBJ2-1|TRBV11-3|-|-
CASSFGQGGRDEQFF
TGTGCCAGCAGCTTCGGACAGGGCGGGAGGGATGAGCAGTTCTTC
>TRBJ2-3|TRBV5-6|-|-
CASRNPGSLSTDTQYF
TGTGCCAGCAGGAACCCAGGATCCCTAAGCACAGATACGCAGTATTTT
>TRBJ1-4|TRBV7-7|-|-
CASSPGVRGTNEKLFF
TGTGCTAGCAGCCCGGGAGTACGAGGGACTAATGAAAAACTGTTTTTT
>TRBJ1-5|TRBV12-3/TRBV12-4|-|-
CASSLDANQPQHF
TGTGCCAGCAGTTTAGATGCCAATCAGCCCCAGCATTTT
>TRBJ1-2|TRBV4-1|-|-
CASSLNPGTTDYGYTF
TGCGCCAGCAGCCTCAATCCGGGAACGACCGACTATGGCTACACCTTC
>TRBJ2-3|TRBV9|TRBD2|once
CASSFSGEDGDTQYF
TGTGCCAGCAGCTTTAGCGGGGAAGATGGAGATACGCAGTATTTT
>TRBJ1-3|TRBV5-1|TRBD1|once
CASSLGDRVFSGNTIYF
TGCGCCAGCAGCTTGGGGGACAGGGTGTTCTCTGGAAACACCATATATTTT
>TRBJ1-5|TRBV15|-|-
CATSRGGLNQPQHF
TGTGCCACCAGCAGAGGGGGCCTCAATCAGCCCCAGCATTTT
>TRBJ1-1|TRBV3-1/TRBV3-2|-|-
CASSQEGFYTEAFF
TGTGCCAGCAGCCAAGAGGGGTTTTACACTGAAGCTTTCTTT
>TRBJ2-2|TRBV7-3|TRBD2|-
CASSLKAGPNTGELFF
TGTGCCAGCAGCTTAAAAGCGGGGCCTAACACCGGGGAGCTGTTTTTT
>TRBJ2-7|TRBV14|-|-
CASSREAGRSEMYEQYF
TGTGCCAGCAGCCGCGAGGCCGGGAGAAGTGAGATGTACGAGCAGTACTTC
>TRBJ1-1|TRBV7-9|TRBD1|-
CASSRPGTGGTEAFF
TGTGCCAGCAGCCGTCCCGGGACAGGGGGAACTGAAGCTTTCTTT
>TRBJ1-5|TRBV4-1|TRBD1|medium-sized
CASSLLTGANQPQHF
TGCGCCAGCAGCCTACTTACAGGGGCAAATCAGCCCCAGCATTTT
>TRBJ2-7|TRBV12-3/TRBV12-4|-|-
CASGQGMPYEQYF
TGTGCCAGCGGGCAGGGTATGCCCTACGAGCAGTACTTC
>TRBJ2-7|TRBV6-5|-|-
CASSYSRATEQYF
TGTGCCAGCAGTTACTCCAGGGCCACGGAGCAGTACTTC
>TRBJ2-5|TRBV24-1|TRBD2|-
CATSETSGGNQETQYF
TGTGCCACCAGTGAGACTAGCGGGGGGAACCAAGAGACCCAGTACTTC
>TRBJ1-6|TRBV9|-|-
CASSVGTVNSPLHF
TGTGCCAGCAGCGTAGGCACGGTGAATTCACCCCTCCACTTT
>TRBJ2-5|TRBV3-1/TRBV3-2|-|-
CASSQDRGTQYF
TGTGCCAGCAGCCAAGATAGGGGGACCCAGTACTTC
>TRBJ1-5|TRBV5-1|-|-
CASSSGTGEANQPQHF
TGCGCCAGCAGCTCAGGGACGGGAGAGGCTAATCAGCCCCAGCATTTT
>TRBJ1-5|TRBV5-5|-|-
CASSTGYNQPQHF
TGTGCCAGCAGCACAGGGTACAATCAGCCCCAGCATTTT
>TRBJ1-2|TRBV10-3|-|-
CAISESPDYGYTF
TGTGCCATCAGTGAGTCGCCGGACTATGGCTACACCTTC
>TRBJ2-1|TRBV2|-|-
CASSAVTVLNEQFF
TGTGCCAGCAGTGCCGTGACAGTTCTTAATGAGCAGTTCTTC
>TRBJ1-6|TRBV2|TRBD1|few
CAGGGQGNSPLHF
TGTGCCGGGGGGGGACAGGGAAATTCACCCCTCCACTTT
>TRBJ2-2|TRBV6-5|TRBD2|few
CASSRLAGGPGELFF
TGTGCCAGCAGTAGACTAGCGGGGGGGCCCGGGGAGCTGTTTTTT
>TRBJ1-3|TRBV5-6|-|-
CASSGAHLTGHTIYF
TGTGCCAGCAGCGGGGCTCATTTGACCGGGCACACCATATATTTT
>TRBJ1-3|TRBV6-2/TRBV6-3|-|-
CASSYSRSRVIGNTIYF
TGTGCCAGCAGTTACTCGAGGTCCAGGGTTATTGGAAACACCATATATTTT
>TRBJ2-2|TRBV5-1|TRBD1|-
CASSPRTGAVTGELFF
TGCGCCAGCAGCCCACGGACAGGGGCCGTCACCGGGGAGCTGTTTTTT
>TRBJ2-7|TRBV6-5|TRBD2|-
CASTSLAGGGDEQYF
TGTGCCAGCACCTCTCTTGCTGGCGGGGGGGACGAGCAGTACTTC
>TRBJ1-2|TRBV6-5|TRBD1|-
CASSYSLTGFYYGYTF
TGTGCCAGCAGTTACTCCCTGACAGGGTTTTACTATGGCTACACCTTC
>TRBJ1-5|TRBV6-5|TRBD1|-
CASRDRPTGNQPQHF
TGTGCCAGCAGGGACAGGCCCACGGGAAATCAGCCCCAGCATTTT
>TRBJ1-2|TRBV6-5|-|-
CASRLTVDYGYTF
TGTGCCAGCCGTCTTACGGTGGACTATGGCTACACCTTC
>TRBJ1-1|TRBV19|TRBD1|-
CASSPRQGENTEAFF
TGTGCCAGTAGTCCCAGACAGGGAGAGAACACTGAAGCTTTCTTT
>TRBJ2-2|TRBV5-1|TRBD1|-
CASSYTGGKPGELFF
TGCGCCAGCAGCTATACAGGGGGCAAACCCGGGGAGCTGTTTTTT
>TRBJ1-1|TRBV5-1|TRBD1|-
CASSLGTGGTEAFF
TGCGCCAGCAGCTTGGGGACAGGGGGCACTGAAGCTTTCTTT
>TRBJ2-7|TRBV18|TRBD1|-
CASSLLNPGTGVYEQYF
TGTGCCAGCTCACTATTGAACCCCGGGACAGGGGTGTACGAGCAGTACTTC
>TRBJ1-2|TRBV6-1|-|-
CASSEDRETYGYTF
TGTGCCAGCAGTGAAGACAGGGAAACCTATGGCTACACCTTC
>TRBJ2-3|TRBV5-8|TRBD1|-
CASVPGQAADTQYF
TGTGCCAGCGTTCCGGGACAGGCGGCAGATACGCAGTATTTT
>TRBJ2-7|TRBV10-3|TRBD2|-
CAISEAASGGVEQYF
TGTGCCATCAGTGAGGCGGCTAGCGGGGGGGTAGAGCAGTACTTC
>TRBJ1-1|TRBV7-8|-|-
CASSSGAINTEAFF
TGTGCCAGCAGCTCCGGGGCCATTAACACTGAAGCTTTCTTT
>TRBJ1-1|TRBV5-4|-|-
CASSLGGPEAFF
TGTGCCAGCAGCTTGGGGGGACCTGAAGCTTTCTTT
>TRBJ1-1|TRBV5-1|TRBD1|-
CASSPDRGGTEAFF
TGCGCCAGCAGCCCGGACAGGGGGGGCACTGAAGCTTTCTTT